This TCR beta chain was identified during a study of blood T cell repertoires in COVID-19. Data came from immunoSEQ multiplex PCR; TCRdb stores just in-frame clones and leaves some out. The sample lists about 250,000 clones, roughly nine tenths seen once, with approximately 5% in the top ten. Input material: peripheral blood. The sequence was obtained from a woman between 35 and 50 years old who had recovered from COVID-19.

The CDR3 reads CAWSFGGGVNEQFF. Here the CDR3 DNA reads TGTGCCTGGAGCTTTGGCGGGGGGGTCAATGAGCAGTTCTTC. The chain uses TRBV30 and TRBJ2-1; 9 bases align to TRBD2. This CDR3 is 14 amino acids long. Germline CDR1 reads GTSNPN; CDR2 reads SVGIG (reference sequence). The V gene end was trimmed by 3 bases and the J gene end by 6 bases; junction bases not matched to a gene: 6.